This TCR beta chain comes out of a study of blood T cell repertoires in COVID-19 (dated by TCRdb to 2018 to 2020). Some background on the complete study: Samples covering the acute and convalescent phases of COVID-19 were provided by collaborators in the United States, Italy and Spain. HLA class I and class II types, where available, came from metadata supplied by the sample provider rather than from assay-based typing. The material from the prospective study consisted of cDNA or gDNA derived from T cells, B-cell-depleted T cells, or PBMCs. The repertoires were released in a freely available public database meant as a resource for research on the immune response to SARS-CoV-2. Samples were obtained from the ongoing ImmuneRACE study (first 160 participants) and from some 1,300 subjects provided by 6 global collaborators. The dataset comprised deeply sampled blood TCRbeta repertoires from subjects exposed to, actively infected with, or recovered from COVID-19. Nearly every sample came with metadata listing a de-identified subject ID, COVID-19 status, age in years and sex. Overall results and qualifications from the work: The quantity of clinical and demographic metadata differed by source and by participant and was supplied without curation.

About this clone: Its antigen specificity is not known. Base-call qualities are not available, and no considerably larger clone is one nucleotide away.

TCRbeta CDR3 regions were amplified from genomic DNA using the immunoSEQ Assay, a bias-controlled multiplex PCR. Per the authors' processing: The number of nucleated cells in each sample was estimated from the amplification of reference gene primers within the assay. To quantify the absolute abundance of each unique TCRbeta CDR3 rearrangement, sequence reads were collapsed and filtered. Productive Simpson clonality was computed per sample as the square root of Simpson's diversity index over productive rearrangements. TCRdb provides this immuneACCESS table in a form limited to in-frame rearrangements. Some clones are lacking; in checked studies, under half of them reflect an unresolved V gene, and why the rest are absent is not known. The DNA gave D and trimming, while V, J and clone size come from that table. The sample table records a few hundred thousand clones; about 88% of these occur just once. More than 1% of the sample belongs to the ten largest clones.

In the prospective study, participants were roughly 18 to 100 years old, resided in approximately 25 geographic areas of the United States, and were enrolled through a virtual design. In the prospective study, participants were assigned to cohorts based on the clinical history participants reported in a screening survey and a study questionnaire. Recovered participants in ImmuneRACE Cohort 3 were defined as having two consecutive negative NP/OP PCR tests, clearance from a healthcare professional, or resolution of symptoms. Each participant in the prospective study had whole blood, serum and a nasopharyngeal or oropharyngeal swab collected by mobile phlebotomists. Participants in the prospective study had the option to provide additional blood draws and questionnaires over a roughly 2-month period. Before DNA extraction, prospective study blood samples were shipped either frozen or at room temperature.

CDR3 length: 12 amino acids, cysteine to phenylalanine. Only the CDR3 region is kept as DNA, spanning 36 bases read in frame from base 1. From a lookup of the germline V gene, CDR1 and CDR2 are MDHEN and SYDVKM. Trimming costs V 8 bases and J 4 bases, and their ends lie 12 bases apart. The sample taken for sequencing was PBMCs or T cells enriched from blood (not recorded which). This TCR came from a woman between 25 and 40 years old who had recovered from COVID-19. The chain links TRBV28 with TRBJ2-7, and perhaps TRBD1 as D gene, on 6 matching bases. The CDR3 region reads CASSRGTYEQYF. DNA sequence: TGTGCCAGCTCCAGGGGAACATACGAGCAGTACTTC.